The entry below gives a single TCR beta chain sequence along with its context. Which antigen it targets is not known. No base qualities exist here, and no much larger clone lies one base off it. The donors belonged to the validation cohort of about 130 subjects, which was separate from the approximately 610-subject first cohort. The CDR3 holds 12 amino acids from the cysteine to the phenylalanine. Of all the DNA, just the CDR3 is kept, 36 bases in frame from base 1. CDR1 and CDR2 (SGDLS, YYNGEE) derive from the germline V gene. V is pruned by 4 bases and J by 7 bases, leaving 4 bases of the junction without a gene match. The data belong to a study of cytomegalovirus exposure and HLA in healthy donors (dated by TCRdb to the late 2010s). The study in broad terms: The 666 repertoires of the first cohort and the 120 validation repertoires were produced on the same platform, according to a later analysis. The study aimed to test whether signatures of past pathogen exposure could be identified by cataloging public T cell receptors. In addition to the first cohort of roughly 670 subjects, a separate validation cohort of 120 different subjects was used. To predict cytomegalovirus infection status, the study combined high-throughput TCR immunosequencing, statistical association of individual TCRs with disease status, and machine learning.

Libraries came from the immunoSEQ multiplex PCR assay. The authors' analysis ran thus. A statistical classification framework was built to diagnose cytomegalovirus status from the catalog of TCR beta chain sequences. TCRdb holds this immuneACCESS table with in-frame rearrangements only. Some clones are missing; in checked studies, unresolved V genes explain under half, and the rest has no known cause. V and J calls plus clone size are reproduced from that table; the DNA served to infer D and trimming. The sample data list tens of thousands of clones, and roughly 92% of these were observed just once. The top ten clones comprise about 1.1% of the sample. What the study reported, not specific to this receptor: In the study, 150 to 200 TCR beta chains were listed as associated with cytomegalovirus. Most TCR sequences were observed very rarely across donors, whereas some public TCRs were present in many individuals. All 120 or so repertoires were used to score co-occurrence in the validation cohort in a later analysis, because that analysis had no HLA typing for the cohort. Of the cluster scores, 85% to 95% were above 0 in a later analysis, which found that TCRs clustered in the first cohort also tended to co-occur in the roughly 130 validation repertoires. The classifier was reported to diagnose cytomegalovirus status with high specificity and sensitivity in both the original and validation cohorts. In vitro tests confirmed that a few of the cytomegalovirus-associated TCR beta chains recognize cytomegalovirus antigens. According to the authors, the approach could potentially be generalized to other disease states and immunological phenotypes.

Recombination joined TRBV9 with TRBJ2-7, with TRBD1 identical over 8 junction bases. The specimen sequenced was PBMCs. This TCR was sampled from a woman aged 30 to 39 in good health and CMV-seropositive. CDR3 loop: CASSIRQGEQYF. The nucleotides are TGTGCCAGCAGCATTCGACAGGGGGAGCAGTACTTC.